This T cell receptor beta chain is from a study of Graves' ophthalmopathy and Graves' hyperthyroidism (dated by TCRdb to 2016 to 2018). Regarding the complete study: Peripheral blood was collected at initial diagnosis, before any treatment. To tell Graves' ophthalmopathy apart from Graves' hyperthyroidism, and to predict which patients would progress to ophthalmopathy, the study relied on TCR beta repertoire signatures. In total, around 130 blood samples were TCR-sequenced: some 43 ophthalmopathy, around 75 hyperthyroidism and around 17 hyperthyroidism-to-ophthalmopathy patients. To explore V-J signatures that distinguish ophthalmopathy from hyperthyroidism, a discovery set of 100 patients was enrolled, made up of more than 40 with ophthalmopathy and 57 with stable hyperthyroidism. An independent validation cohort comprised around 20 hyperthyroidism patients and around 16 patients who later progressed from hyperthyroidism to ophthalmopathy. In five or six hyperthyroidism patients, the T-cell repertoires found in thyroid tissue were compared with those found in blood. After sampling, hyperthyroidism patients received methimazole starting at 30 mg daily, and ophthalmopathy patients received high-dose intravenous methylprednisolone. For training and testing, the 100 or so patients in the discovery cohort were randomly divided in a 7:3 ratio.

The CDR3 holds 14 amino acids from the cysteine to the phenylalanine. Kept here is only the CDR3 DNA, which spans 42 bases and is read in frame from base 1. As encoded in the germline V gene, CDR1 is SGHTA while CDR2 is FQGNSA. Trimming removed 1 base from V and 0 bases from J, leaving 7 bases between the germline ends. The ophthalmopathy patients had moderately to severely active disease, with a Clinical Activity Score of 3 or higher, a NOSPECS grade of 4 or higher, and a disease duration of less than 3 months. Patients were excluded if they had other autoimmune diseases, uncontrolled infections, pregnancy or lactation. Diagnosis relied on clinical symptoms, serum thyroxine, TRAb, thyroid ultrasound and orbital computed tomography. Using Ficoll-Paque density gradient centrifugation, PBMCs were isolated from 9.5 to 10 ml of fresh peripheral blood. Trizol reagent was used to extract the total RNA, and its quality was then checked on an Agilent 2100 Bioanalyzer.

Comments on this clonotype: Its binding antigen is unknown. No qualities accompany the bases; no much larger clone lies one base away.

TCR beta CDR3 regions were amplified from RNA transcripts for repertoire sequencing. The first round was an RT-PCR using HTBI primers with the Qiagen OneStep RT-PCR kit, and this first round was followed by a second-round multiplex PCR, then size selection and purification. Libraries were sequenced on an Illumina HiSeq2000 using paired-end 100 bp reads. Turning to the authors' computational methods: SOAPnuke was used to process the reads, removing any read that contained adapters or uncalled bases, had a mean Phred below 15, or lacked an exact match to the constant primer or identifier. COPE v1.2.5 was used to merge the high-quality paired reads. Each unique nucleotide sequence was treated as a clonotype, and MiTCR v1.1 was used to align the clonotypes to the IMGT TRB V, D and J references. Analysis was restricted to V-J combinations with a frequency above 0.0001, which covered just over 98% of repertoires. For each V-J combination, a TCR clonal expansion and chaos score was defined as the ratio of F50 clonal expansion to chaos observed in the TCRdist matrix. Welch's t-statistics and random forest were used to reduce the features to 10 to 15 V-J combinations, which were then used as input to a naive Bayes classifier. Thyroid-blood repertoire similarity was quantified with the Morisita-Horn index. TCRdb handled the public reads itself, with Q25 trimming in fastp and clone calling in MiXCR, and kept productive beta chains. Rows with a matching CDR3 protein are joined into one entry that keeps the most common DNA and genes. These V and J calls rely on TCRdb rather than the paper's analysis. This sample has about half a million distinct CDR3 sequences in its table, and approximately 14% of those were observed once. The ten largest clones represent approximately 9.8% of the sample.

Overall study outcomes, separate from this receptor: Ophthalmopathy was separated from stable hyperthyroidism by the 13-signature model with about 90% sensitivity and approximately 84% specificity in cross-validation and with 80%/75% in the test set. Sample size was not predetermined statistically, and investigators were not blinded to group allocation. Most expanded thyroid clonotypes with a frequency above 0.001 also appeared in blood, which suggests that blood repertoires may reflect the immune response in the thyroid. In validation, the model predicted ophthalmopathy progression with about 71% sensitivity and about 73% specificity; about a dozen predicted patients were CT-confirmed with GO in a median of approximately six months.

The TCR comes from a woman in her 30s with Graves' ophthalmopathy. Donor details come from another sample of the same person, matched by shared clones. The chain uses TRBV7-2 and TRBJ2-7; confidence is insufficient to name the D gene. The specimen was blood. The CDR3 reads as follows: CASSLERFSYEQYF. The DNA sequence is given as TGTGCCAGCAGCTTAGAACGTTTCTCCTACGAGCAGTACTTC.